Each of the 10 T cell receptor beta chains below was sequenced from the same sample in a study of control samples from healthy donors and cancer patients. The protocol was immunoSEQ multiplex PCR, while the TCRdb copy is restricted to in-frame clones and leaves out a portion. Of 95,000 to 100,000 clones detected, around 89% appear once; the ten largest clones hold 7.5% to 10%. The sample taken for sequencing was blood. Receptor source: a man aged 25 to 45 in good health.

The table lists this clone with a count of one. The chain recombines TRBV2 with TRBJ2-3; TRBD2 aligns across 7 bases. With 3 bases clipped from V and 4 bases from J, the junction kept 4 bases outside the gene matches. CDR3 length: 14 amino acids. CDR1 is SNHLY and CDR2 is FYNNEI in the germline V gene. The CDR3 sequence is CASSDREGSDTQYF. The CDR3 DNA sequence: TGTGCCAGCAGTGACAGGGAGGGGTCAGATACGCAGTATTTT.

The gene calls are TRBV6-5 and TRBJ1-5; 7 bases line up with TRBD1. Germline values: CDR1 MNHEY, CDR2 SVGAGI. CDR3 length equals 15 residues. The V gene end was trimmed by 4 bases and the J gene end by 7 bases; junction bases not matched to a gene: 10. Here the CDR3 DNA reads TGTGCCAGCAGTTCCAACAGGGGCTGGGAACAGCCCCAGCATTTT. Protein sequence: CASSSNRGWEQPQHF.

The chain employs TRBV6-5 and TRBJ1-2, with 8 bases that match TRBD1. V lost 8 bases to trimming and J lost 3 bases; unmatched junction nucleotides: 5. CDR1 is MNHEY, CDR2 SVGAGI, per germline. The CDR3 sequence is 13 residues long. The CDR3 protein is CASWGQVHYGYTF. CDR3 bases: TGTGCCAGCTGGGGACAGGTCCACTATGGCTACACCTTC.

The rearrangement joins TRBV3-1 (or the pseudogene TRBV3-2) to TRBJ2-5; D is undetermined. V lost 4 bases to trimming and J lost 2 bases, with 26 bases between them. The CDR3 is made up of 19 amino acids. The V gene's germline CDR1 is LGHDT and CDR2 YNNKEL (reference sequence). Written as DNA, the CDR3 is TGTGCCAGCAGCCGCCCCGGCATACGACCTCTAACCCCGCAAGAGACCCAGTACTTC. Translating gives CASSRPGIRPLTPQETQYF.

The V call is TRBV7-6, the J call TRBJ1-3, with TRBD1 as a possible D gene (5 bases). Germline values: CDR1 SGHVS, CDR2 FNYEAQ. V was pared by 4 bases and J by 8 bases, with 18 bases between. The CDR3 spans 15 residues. The CDR3 DNA reads as TGTGCCAGCAGCTCATCCGGGACGGGAGGGTACACCATATATTTT. Translation: CASSSSGTGGYTIYF.

This chain links TRBV30 with TRBJ1-5, with D unresolved. There are 13 residues in the CDR3. The germline V and J ends were trimmed by 1 base and 10 bases, with 14 bases remaining between them. Looked up from germline, CDR1 is GTSNPN and CDR2 is SVGIG (reference sequence). The CDR3 protein is CAWSDRPGIPQHF. CDR3 nucleotide sequence: TGTGCCTGGAGTGACCGGCCTGGCATTCCCCAGCATTTT. The full variable domain, its missing parts supplied by reference TRBV30 and TRBJ1-5, is SQTIHQWPATLVQPVGSPLSLECTVEGTSNPNLYWYRQAAGRGLQLLFYSVGIGQISSEVPQNLSASRPQDRQFILSSKKLLLSDSGFYLCAWSDRPGIPQHFGDGTRLSIL.

This clone was detected once. The rearrangement links TRBV18 to TRBJ2-2; D is unclear. CDR3 length equals 12 residues. The germline V and J ends were trimmed by 4 bases and 4 bases, with 4 bases remaining between them. The germline gives CDR1 KGHSH, CDR2 LQKENI. The CDR3 DNA follows: TGTGCCAGCTCACGAGGCACCGGGGAGCTGTTTTTT. Translating gives CASSRGTGELFF.

The genes are TRBV18 and TRBJ2-7; D remains ambiguous. The CDR3 has 15 amino acids. In germline, CDR1 is KGHSH, CDR2 LQKENI. V lost 3 bases and J 3 bases, leaving 15 bases between the germline ends. The DNA of the CDR3 is TGTGCCAGCTCACCGTTTAGAACCTTTGGCTACGAGCAGTACGTC. The encoded protein is CASSPFRTFGYEQYV.

The chain uses TRBV12-3 or TRBV12-4 and TRBJ1-1; 7 nucleotides line up with TRBD1. Losses at the gene ends were 5 bases for V and 4 bases for J; bases not matched to a gene: 4. CDR3 size: 13 residues. Written as DNA, the CDR3 is TGTGCCAGCAGTGTACGACAGGGCACTGAAGCTTTCTTT. It is translated as CASSVRQGTEAFF.

J is TRBJ1-4 and V is TRBV7-2; D is uncertain. V dropped 5 bases and J dropped 0 bases, with 10 bases sitting between them. The CDR3 loop spans 15 amino acids. The germline V gene has CDR1 SGHTA and CDR2 FQGNSA. CDR3 coding DNA: TGTGCCAGCAGCCGTAGCGGAGCAACTAATGAAAAACTGTTTTTT. Amino acid sequence: CASSRSGATNEKLFF.